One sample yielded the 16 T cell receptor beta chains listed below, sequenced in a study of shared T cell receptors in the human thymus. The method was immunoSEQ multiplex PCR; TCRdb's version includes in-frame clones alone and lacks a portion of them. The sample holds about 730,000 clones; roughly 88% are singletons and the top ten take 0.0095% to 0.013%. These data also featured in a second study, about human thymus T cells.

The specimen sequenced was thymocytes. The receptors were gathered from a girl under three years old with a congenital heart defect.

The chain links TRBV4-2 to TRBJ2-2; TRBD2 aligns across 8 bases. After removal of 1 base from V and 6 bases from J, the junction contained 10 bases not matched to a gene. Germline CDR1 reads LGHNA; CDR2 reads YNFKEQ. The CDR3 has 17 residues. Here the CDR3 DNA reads TGTGCCAGCAGCCAAGTGCCGGGACTAGAAGTTTCCGGGGAGCTGTTTTTT. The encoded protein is CASSQVPGLEVSGELFF.

The CDR3, as DNA: TGTGCCAGTAGTATGTGGGCAATGGAATCACCCCTCCACTTT. Amino acid sequence: CASSMWAMESPLHF. The chain combines TRBV19 with TRBJ1-6; D call uncertain. The CDR3 loop spans 14 amino acids. The V gene lost 3 bases and the J gene lost 10 bases, with 13 bases spanning the gap. CDR1 is LNHDA and CDR2 is SQIVND in the germline V gene (reference sequence).

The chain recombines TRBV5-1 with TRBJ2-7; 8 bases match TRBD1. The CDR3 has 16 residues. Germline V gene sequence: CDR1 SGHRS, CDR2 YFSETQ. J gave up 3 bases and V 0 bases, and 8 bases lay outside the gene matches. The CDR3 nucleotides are TGCGCCAGCAGCTTGGGGCTGGACAGGGCACACTACGAGCAGTACTTC. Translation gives CASSLGLDRAHYEQYF.

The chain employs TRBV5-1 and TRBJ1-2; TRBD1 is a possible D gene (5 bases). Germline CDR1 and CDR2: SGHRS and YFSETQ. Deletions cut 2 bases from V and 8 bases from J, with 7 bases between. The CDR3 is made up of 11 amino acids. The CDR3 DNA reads TGCGCCAGCAGCTTCAAGGGGGGCTACACCTTC. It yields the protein CASSFKGGYTF.

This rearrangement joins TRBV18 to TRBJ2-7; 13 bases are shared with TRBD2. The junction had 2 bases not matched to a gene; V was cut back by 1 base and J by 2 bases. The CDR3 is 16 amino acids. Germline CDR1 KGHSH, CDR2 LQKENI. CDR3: CASSPLTSGGAYEQYF. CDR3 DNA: TGTGCCAGCTCACCACTAACTAGCGGGGGGGCCTACGAGCAGTACTTC.

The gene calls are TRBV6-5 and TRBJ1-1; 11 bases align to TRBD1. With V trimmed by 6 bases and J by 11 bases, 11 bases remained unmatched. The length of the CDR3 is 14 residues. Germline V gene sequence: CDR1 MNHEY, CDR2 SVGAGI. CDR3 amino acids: CASSSGQGARDAFF. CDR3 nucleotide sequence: TGTGCCAGCAGCTCCGGACAGGGGGCAAGAGACGCTTTCTTT.

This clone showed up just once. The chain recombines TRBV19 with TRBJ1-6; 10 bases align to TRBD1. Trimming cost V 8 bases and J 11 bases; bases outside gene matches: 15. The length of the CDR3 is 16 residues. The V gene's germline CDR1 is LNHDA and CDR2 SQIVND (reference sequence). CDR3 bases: TGTGCCAGTGGAAGGTCACCCGGGACAGGGGAGCCACCCCTCCACTTT. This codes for CASGRSPGTGEPPLHF.

CDR3 loop: CSVAARLRGGGYTF. The CDR3 bases are TGCAGCGTTGCCGCCCGCCTTCGGGGAGGGGGCTACACCTTC. J is TRBJ1-2 and V is TRBV29-1; no clear D. V gave up 4 bases and J gave up 8 bases, with 20 bases separating them. The CDR3 totals 14 residues. Per the germline V gene, CDR1 is SQVTM and CDR2 is ANQGSEA.

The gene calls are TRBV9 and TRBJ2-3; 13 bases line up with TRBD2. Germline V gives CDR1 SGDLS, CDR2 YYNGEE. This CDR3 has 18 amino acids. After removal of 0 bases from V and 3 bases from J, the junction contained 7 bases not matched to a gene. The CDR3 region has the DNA TGTGCCAGCAGCGTAGCCCTAAGACTAGCGGGGGGAACAGATACGCAGTATTTT. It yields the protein CASSVALRLAGGTDTQYF.

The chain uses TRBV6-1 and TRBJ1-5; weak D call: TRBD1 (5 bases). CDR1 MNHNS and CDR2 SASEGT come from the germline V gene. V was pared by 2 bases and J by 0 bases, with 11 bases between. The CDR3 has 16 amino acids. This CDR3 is CASSERDFSSNQPQHF. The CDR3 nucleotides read TGTGCCAGCAGTGAAAGGGACTTCTCTAGCAATCAGCCCCAGCATTTT.

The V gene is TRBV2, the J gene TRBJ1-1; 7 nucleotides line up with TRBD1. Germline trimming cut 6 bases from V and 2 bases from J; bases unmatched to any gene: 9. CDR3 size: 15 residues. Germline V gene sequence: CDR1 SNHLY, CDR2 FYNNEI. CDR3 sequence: CASSRGDSQNTEAFF. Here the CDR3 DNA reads TGTGCCAGCAGCAGAGGGGACAGTCAAAACACTGAAGCTTTCTTT.

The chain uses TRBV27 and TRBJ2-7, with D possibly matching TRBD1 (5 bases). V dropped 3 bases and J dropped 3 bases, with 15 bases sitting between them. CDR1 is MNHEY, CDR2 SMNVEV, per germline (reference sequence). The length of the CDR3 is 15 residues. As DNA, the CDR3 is TGTGCCAGCAGTTTCCATCCTGACAGAGGCTACGAGCAGTACTTC. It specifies CASSFHPDRGYEQYF.

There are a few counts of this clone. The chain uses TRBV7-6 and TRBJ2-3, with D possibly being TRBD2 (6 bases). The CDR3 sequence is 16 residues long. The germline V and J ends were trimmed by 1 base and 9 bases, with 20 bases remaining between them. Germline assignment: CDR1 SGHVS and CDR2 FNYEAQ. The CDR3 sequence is CASSLEGWTTPRTQYF. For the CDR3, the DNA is TGTGCCAGCAGCTTAGAGGGGTGGACTACTCCCAGGACGCAGTATTTT.

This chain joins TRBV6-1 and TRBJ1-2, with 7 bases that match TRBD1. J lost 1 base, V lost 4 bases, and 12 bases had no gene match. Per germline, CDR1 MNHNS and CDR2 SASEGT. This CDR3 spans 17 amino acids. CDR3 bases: TGTGCCAGCAGTGGGGGACAGACCCAAGTCTTTAACTATGGCTACACCTTC. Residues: CASSGGQTQVFNYGYTF.

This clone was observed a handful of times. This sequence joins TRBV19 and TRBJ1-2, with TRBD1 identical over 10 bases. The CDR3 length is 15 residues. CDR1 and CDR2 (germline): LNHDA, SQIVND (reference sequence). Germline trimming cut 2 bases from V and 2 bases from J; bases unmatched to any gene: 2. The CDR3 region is CASSIRQGANYGYTF. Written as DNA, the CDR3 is TGTGCCAGTAGTATAAGACAGGGGGCAAACTATGGCTACACCTTC.

CDR3 loop: CASSSVTGLQQEAFF. CDR3 nucleotide sequence: TGTGCCAGCAGTTCCGTCACAGGTCTTCAACAAGAAGCTTTCTTT. This chain connects TRBV27 to TRBJ1-1; D is possibly TRBD1 (5 bases). The V end was cut by 4 bases, the J end by 8 bases, with 20 bases between. This CDR3 has 15 amino acids. Germline loops: CDR1 MNHEY, CDR2 SMNVEV (reference sequence).